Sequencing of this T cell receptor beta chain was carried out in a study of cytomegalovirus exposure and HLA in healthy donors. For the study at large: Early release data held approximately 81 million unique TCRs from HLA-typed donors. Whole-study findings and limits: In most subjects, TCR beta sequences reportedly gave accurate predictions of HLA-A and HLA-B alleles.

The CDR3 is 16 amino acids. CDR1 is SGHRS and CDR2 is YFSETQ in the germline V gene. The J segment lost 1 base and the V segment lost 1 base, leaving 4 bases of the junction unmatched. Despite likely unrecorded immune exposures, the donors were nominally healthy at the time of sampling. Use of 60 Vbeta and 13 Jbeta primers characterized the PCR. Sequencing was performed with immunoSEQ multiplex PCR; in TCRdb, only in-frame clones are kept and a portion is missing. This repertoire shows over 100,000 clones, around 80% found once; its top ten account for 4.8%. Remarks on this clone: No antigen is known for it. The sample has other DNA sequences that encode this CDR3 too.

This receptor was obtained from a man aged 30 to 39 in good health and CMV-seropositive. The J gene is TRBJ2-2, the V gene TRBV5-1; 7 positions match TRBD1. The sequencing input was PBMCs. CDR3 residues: CASSLSWTGNTGELFF. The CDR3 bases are TGCGCCAGCAGCTTGTCTTGGACAGGGAACACCGGGGAGCTGTTTTTT.